The 9 T cell receptor beta chains presented below share a single source sample, sequenced in a study of cytomegalovirus exposure and HLA in healthy donors. Clones were sequenced by immunoSEQ multiplex PCR, and TCRdb holds only the in-frame ones, with some missing. The table has 150,000 to 200,000 clones, around four fifths seen once. Sequencing was carried out using PBMCs. These receptors were collected from a man aged 30 to 45 in good health and CMV-seropositive.

The rearrangement links TRBV7-2 to TRBJ2-7, with 8 bases aligning to TRBD2. Looked up from germline, CDR1 is SGHTA and CDR2 is FQGNSA. This CDR3 comprises 16 residues. The ends lost 5 bases at V and 0 bases at J; junction bases unmatched: 9. CDR3 coding DNA: TGTGCCAGCAGCCGACGGGAGGGACGGGGCTCCTACGAGCAGTACTTC. It translates to CASSRREGRGSYEQYF.

The rearrangement uses TRBV2 and TRBJ1-6, with 8 bases lining up with TRBD1. The germline gives CDR1 SNHLY, CDR2 FYNNEI. Trimming took 8 bases from V and 9 from J; bases not matched to a gene: 9. The length of the CDR3 is 14 residues. The CDR3 sequence is CASYQDRGSSPLHF. The CDR3 DNA reads TGTGCCAGCTATCAAGACAGGGGATCTTCACCCCTCCACTTT.

The chain is built from TRBV7-9 and TRBJ2-5, with 9 bases that match TRBD2. The CDR3 is 16 residues long. With 3 bases clipped from V and 5 bases from J, the junction kept 10 bases outside the gene matches. CDR1 is SEHNR, CDR2 FQNEAQ, per germline (reference sequence). CDR3 protein: CASSFLGAGGGETQYF. As DNA, the CDR3 is TGTGCCAGCAGCTTTCTTGGTGCGGGGGGGGGCGAGACCCAGTACTTC.

This clone appeared a single time. The chain links TRBV7-2 to TRBJ1-3; unclear D gene. The CDR3 extends over 13 amino acids. V dropped 4 bases and J dropped 4 bases, with 8 bases sitting between them. Germline CDR1 and CDR2: SGHTA and FQGNSA. The CDR3, as DNA: TGTGCCAGCAGCTCTGGGCCGGGAAACACCATATATTTT. Protein product: CASSSGPGNTIYF.

DNA for the CDR3: TGTGCCAGCAGCGAGTCGGGTACCACTAATGAAAAACTGTTTTTT. Translated, it gives CASSESGTTNEKLFF. This chain joins TRBV9 and TRBJ1-4; no definite D call. The germline V and J ends were trimmed by 3 bases and 2 bases, with 11 bases remaining between them. CDR3 length equals 15 residues. CDR1 is SGDLS, CDR2 YYNGEE, per germline.

The chain links TRBV6-5 to TRBJ1-4; 7 bases map to TRBD1. With V trimmed by 2 bases and J by 12 bases, 3 bases remained unmatched. This CDR3 is built from 12 residues. Germline-derived CDR1 and CDR2 are MNHEY and SVGAGI. CDR3 nucleotide sequence: TGTGCCAGCAGTTACCGGACAGGAGAACTGTTTTTT. Its protein is CASSYRTGELFF.

This clone was observed once. The chain links TRBV5-1 to TRBJ2-1; 13 bases match TRBD2. Germline CDR1 SGHRS, CDR2 YFSETQ. This CDR3 is 16 amino acids long. V was clipped by 3 bases and J by 5 bases; unmatched bases: 5. The CDR3 sequence: CASSSRLAGGHNEQFF. The CDR3 coding sequence is TGCGCCAGCAGCTCTCGACTAGCGGGGGGTCACAATGAGCAGTTCTTC.

The V call is TRBV6-5, the J call TRBJ1-5; unclear D gene. The V gene's germline CDR1 is MNHEY and CDR2 SVGAGI. The length of the CDR3 is 13 residues. Trimming cost V 6 bases and J 9 bases, with 15 bases left between them. The CDR3 region is CASRLDGVGPQHF. Written as DNA, the CDR3 is TGTGCCAGCAGACTCGACGGAGTTGGGCCCCAGCATTTT.

The V call is TRBV18, the J call TRBJ2-5, with 9 bases that match TRBD2. CDR3 length: 16 amino acids. The germline V gene has CDR1 KGHSH and CDR2 LQKENI. With 6 bases clipped from V and 0 bases from J, the junction kept 8 bases outside the gene matches. The CDR3 region has the DNA TGTGCCAGCTCGCGGTCTAGCGGGGCGTACCAAGAGACCCAGTACTTC. It codes for CASSRSSGAYQETQYF. Variable domain in full (rest from reference TRBV18 and TRBJ2-5): NAGVMQNPRHLVRRRGQEARLRCSPMKGHSHVYWYRQLPEEGLKFMVYLQKENIIDESGMPKERFSAEFPKEGPSILRIQQVVRGDSAAYFCASSRSSGAYQETQYFGPGTRLLVL.